The 26 T cell receptor beta chains below all came from one sample that was sequenced in a study of technical replicates of blood from several donors. Repertoires were generated with immunoSEQ multiplex PCR, while TCRdb's copy carries only in-frame clones and drops some. In the table there are tens of thousands of clones, over 75% of which are singletons. Sequencing was done on a sample of PBMCs. All receptors come from a human donor in good health. Some clones in this sample may be carry-over from other donors' samples.

This sequence joins TRBV7-3 and TRBJ2-3; D is unresolved. CDR1 and CDR2 (germline): SGHTA, FQGTGA. V was trimmed by 5 bases and J by 4 bases, leaving 16 bases between them. The CDR3 spans 15 residues. CDR3 sequence (DNA): TGTGCCAGCAGCCCCGCGCTCGGTAGCTCAGATACGCAGTATTTT. Encoded protein: CASSPALGSSDTQYF.

The V call is TRBV18, the J call TRBJ1-2; TRBD1 matches 7 bases. V lost 3 bases to trimming and J lost 4 bases; unmatched junction nucleotides: 5. The CDR3 totals 14 residues. Germline V gene sequence: CDR1 KGHSH, CDR2 LQKENI. CDR3 region: CASSPTGVGYGYTF. The CDR3 coding sequence is TGTGCCAGCTCACCTACAGGGGTTGGCTATGGCTACACCTTC.

The V call is TRBV7-2, the J call TRBJ1-1; D not certain. CDR1 is SGHTA and CDR2 is FQGNSA in the germline V gene. V dropped 1 base and J dropped 1 base, with 7 bases sitting between them. The CDR3 runs 14 residues. CDR3: CASSLVAGNTEAFF. The CDR3 DNA sequence: TGTGCCAGCAGCTTAGTGGCGGGGAACACTGAAGCTTTCTTT.

The chain combines TRBV18 with TRBJ2-6; possibly TRBD1 for D (6 bases). Between the trimmed V and J ends, which lost 2 bases and 8 bases, there was a span of 16 bases. The CDR3 loop spans 16 amino acids. CDR1 and CDR2 from the germline V gene are KGHSH and LQKENI. The CDR3 DNA sequence: TGTGCCAGCTCACCAAGGCCCGACAGGTCTTCCAACGTCCTGACTTTC. This sequence encodes CASSPRPDRSSNVLTF.

The V and J genes are TRBV7-8 and TRBJ2-7; 7 bases are shared with TRBD2. The CDR3 is 13 residues long. V shed 4 bases and J 6 bases; nucleotides not matched to a gene: 6. Germline values: CDR1 SGHVS, CDR2 FQNEAQ. In DNA form, the CDR3 reads TGTGCCAGCAGCTCCAGACTAGCTTCCGAGCAGTACTTC. Translation gives CASSSRLASEQYF.

This chain connects TRBV28 to TRBJ1-2; perhaps TRBD1 as D (6 bases). The CDR3 runs to 16 residues. Between the trimmed V and J ends, which lost 10 bases and 6 bases, there was a span of 27 bases. Germline-derived CDR1 and CDR2 are MDHEN and SYDVKM. CDR3 nucleotides: TGTGCCACAATGGGGGCCGTCGGGGGGGCTGGACATGGCTACACCTTC. It codes for CATMGAVGGAGHGYTF.

The CDR3 protein is CASSMTRTHEQYF. The CDR3 nucleotides are TGTGCCAGTAGTATGACCCGGACACATGAGCAGTACTTC. The chain carries TRBV19 and TRBJ2-7; a weak D match, TRBD1 (5 bases). Trimming shortened V by 3 bases and J by 7 bases, and 13 bases separated the two germline ends. The CDR3 has 13 residues. Germline values: CDR1 LNHDA, CDR2 SQIVND (reference sequence).

This rearrangement joins TRBV14 to TRBJ2-1; D not resolved. CDR3 length equals 13 residues. From germline, CDR1 is SGHDN and CDR2 FVKESK. Trimming took off 0 bases at V and 8 bases at J, with 8 bases between the two ends. CDR3 residues: CASSQDTGYEQFF. CDR3 in DNA: TGTGCCAGCAGCCAAGATACCGGGTATGAGCAGTTCTTC.

Comments on this clone: Sequence at one end of the junction differs from germline and may be a read error. This rearrangement joins TRBV9 to TRBJ2-1, with TRBD2 matching 10 bases. This CDR3 spans 12 amino acids. The germline V gene encodes CDR1 SGDLS and CDR2 YYNGEE. The CDR3 DNA reads as TGTGCCAGCAGCGTAGTTAGCGGGAGGAAGATCTTC. It encodes CASSVVSGRKIF.

CDR3 nucleotides: TGTGCCAGCAGCTATACAGGACTGAACACTGAAGCTTTCTTT. As protein: CASSYTGLNTEAFF. This sequence joins TRBV7-9 and TRBJ1-1; possibly TRBD1 for D (5 bases). The CDR3 has 14 amino acids. The ends were cut back, 4 bases at V and 0 bases at J, with 9 bases in the middle. Germline-derived CDR1 and CDR2 are SEHNR and FQNEAQ (reference sequence).

This clone was recorded a few times. J is TRBJ2-7 and V is TRBV28; D perhaps matches TRBD2 (6 bases). V lost 8 bases, J lost 7 bases, and 18 bases lay in between. CDR3 length: 13 amino acids. Germline CDR1 MDHEN, CDR2 SYDVKM. The CDR3 region is CASANWRGGEQYF. CDR3 sequence (DNA): TGTGCCAGCGCGAATTGGCGGGGTGGAGAGCAGTACTTC.

The chain combines TRBV6-1 with TRBJ2-7, with D hard to call. Germline assignment: CDR1 MNHNS and CDR2 SASEGT. The CDR3 is 11 amino acids. With 5 bases removed from V and 4 bases from J, the gap between germline ends came to 6 bases. The CDR3 loop is CASSLVYEQYF. CDR3 nucleotides: TGTGCCAGCAGTCTCGTTTACGAGCAGTACTTC.

The gene calls are TRBV5-1 and TRBJ1-1; tentatively, D is TRBD1 (6 bases). Trimming shortened V by 4 bases and J by 5 bases, and 18 bases separated the two germline ends. Germline loops: CDR1 SGHRS, CDR2 YFSETQ. The CDR3 spans 15 residues. The CDR3 region has the DNA TGCGCCAGCAGCCGCGGGGGACCAGGGGAGACTGAAGCTTTCTTT. Its protein product is CASSRGGPGETEAFF.

The CDR3 sequence is CASSLEVGLGTEAFF. Written as DNA, the CDR3 is TGTGCCAGCAGCTTGGAGGTGGGGCTTGGTACTGAAGCTTTCTTT. The J gene is TRBJ1-1, the V gene TRBV5-4; a possible D gene is TRBD1 (5 bases). This CDR3 has 15 amino acids. The germline V gene has CDR1 SGHNT and CDR2 YYREEE (reference sequence). V lost 0 bases and J 5 bases, leaving 14 bases between the germline ends.

The chain employs TRBV9 and TRBJ2-3, with a possible D match to TRBD2 (5 bases). The CDR3 has 15 amino acids. With 0 bases removed from V and 2 bases from J, the gap between germline ends came to 10 bases. Per the germline V gene, CDR1 is SGDLS and CDR2 is YYNGEE. The CDR3 here is CASSVGSGNTDTQYF. The DNA for the CDR3 is TGTGCCAGCAGCGTAGGTTCCGGGAACACAGATACGCAGTATTTT.

V usage is TRBV7-9 and J usage is TRBJ2-5; 10 bases fit TRBD1. Germline CDR1 SEHNR, CDR2 FQNEAQ (reference sequence). J lost 5 bases, V lost 5 bases, and 8 bases had no gene match. The length of the CDR3 is 15 residues. CDR3 in amino acids: CASSGRQGAGETQYF. CDR3 DNA sequence: TGTGCCAGCAGCGGGCGACAGGGGGCGGGGGAGACCCAGTACTTC.

CDR3 nucleotide sequence: TGTGCCACCAGCAGAGACCCTGGGGGGGGAGAGACCCAGTACTTC. This translates into CATSRDPGGGETQYF. This rearrangement joins TRBV15 to TRBJ2-5; 7 nucleotides align to TRBD2. The J segment lost 4 bases and the V segment lost 0 bases, leaving 5 bases of the junction unmatched. The CDR3 length is 15 residues. CDR1 and CDR2 (germline): LNHNV, YYDKDF (reference sequence).

The chain carries TRBV6-4 and TRBJ2-2; D possibly corresponds to TRBD2 (6 bases). Germline-derived CDR1 and CDR2 are MRHNA and SNTAGT. The CDR3 length is 15 residues. V lost 8 bases to trimming and J lost 0 bases, with 13 bases between them. The CDR3 is CASAPGDANTGELFF. CDR3 DNA: TGTGCCAGCGCCCCGGGGGACGCGAACACCGGGGAGCTGTTTTTT.

This chain connects TRBV27 to TRBJ2-7; TRBD1 matches 8 bases. The germline gives CDR1 MNHEY, CDR2 SMNVEV (reference sequence). The CDR3 spans 12 residues. V trimming: 6 bases; J trimming: 5 bases; junction bases outside the gene matches: 3. In DNA form, the CDR3 reads TGTGCCAGCAGCTCGGACAGGGACGAGCAGTACTTC. This encodes CASSSDRDEQYF.

This chain uses TRBV6-1 with TRBJ2-3, with 9 bases matching TRBD2. V lost 1 base to trimming and J lost 6 bases; unmatched junction nucleotides: 5. Germline values: CDR1 MNHNS, CDR2 SASEGT. CDR3 size: 15 residues. The CDR3 coding sequence is TGTGCCAGCAGTGAAGAGGCGGGAGGGCGGGATACGCAGTATTTT. As protein: CASSEEAGGRDTQYF.

The CDR3 region has the DNA TGTGCCAGCAGCTTGTCCGGGGGGATAGATACGCAGTATTTT. It yields the protein CASSLSGGIDTQYF. The chain is built from TRBV7-9 and TRBJ2-3; 7 bases agree with TRBD2. The trim removed 3 bases at V and 5 bases at J, leaving 5 bases unmatched. This CDR3 contains 14 residues. In germline, CDR1 is SEHNR, CDR2 FQNEAQ (reference sequence).

This clone has just one count. This rearrangement joins TRBV4-2 to TRBJ2-3; 9 bases are a match to TRBD2. The CDR3 runs 16 residues. Germline CDR1 reads LGHNA; CDR2 reads YNFKEQ. Trimming took 3 bases from V and 3 from J; bases not matched to a gene: 7. The CDR3 reads CASSQGGAGGTDTQYF. CDR3 sequence (DNA): TGTGCCAGCAGCCAGGGAGGAGCGGGGGGTACAGATACGCAGTATTTT.

The V gene is TRBV5-1, the J gene TRBJ2-2, with D possibly matching TRBD1 (6 bases). CDR1 and CDR2 from the germline V gene are SGHRS and YFSETQ. The germline V and J ends were trimmed by 6 bases and 0 bases, with 15 bases remaining between them. This CDR3 spans 16 amino acids. The CDR3 loop is CASNQPGTPNTGELFF. Here the CDR3 DNA reads TGCGCCAGCAACCAGCCCGGGACACCGAACACCGGGGAGCTGTTTTTT.

The chain couples TRBV5-1 to TRBJ2-7, with 8 bases aligning to TRBD1. Germline values: CDR1 SGHRS, CDR2 YFSETQ. CDR3 length: 14 residues. Unmatched junction bases numbered 10, after V lost 4 bases and J lost 7 bases. Here the CDR3 reads CASSPRTGSGEQYF. CDR3 bases: TGCGCCAGCAGCCCCCGGACAGGGTCTGGGGAGCAGTACTTC.

In this sample, this clone turned up once. The V call is TRBV20-1, the J call TRBJ2-1; a weak D match, TRBD2 (5 bases). V lost 2 bases and J lost 6, with 5 bases in between. Germline V gene sequence: CDR1 DFQATT, CDR2 SNEGSKA (reference sequence). This CDR3 comprises 11 residues. The CDR3 loop reads CSARRGNEQFF. The CDR3 nucleotides read TGCAGTGCTAGACGGGGCAATGAGCAGTTCTTC.

In nucleotides, the CDR3 is TGTGCCAGCAGTGATACAGGGGCAAGCACTGAAGCTTTCTTT. Translation gives CASSDTGASTEAFF. The rearrangement uses TRBV6-6 and TRBJ1-1; 7 positions agree with TRBD1. With 5 bases clipped from V and 4 bases from J, the junction kept 7 bases outside the gene matches. Germline CDR1 is MNHNY and CDR2 is SVGAGI (reference sequence). This CDR3 spans 14 amino acids.